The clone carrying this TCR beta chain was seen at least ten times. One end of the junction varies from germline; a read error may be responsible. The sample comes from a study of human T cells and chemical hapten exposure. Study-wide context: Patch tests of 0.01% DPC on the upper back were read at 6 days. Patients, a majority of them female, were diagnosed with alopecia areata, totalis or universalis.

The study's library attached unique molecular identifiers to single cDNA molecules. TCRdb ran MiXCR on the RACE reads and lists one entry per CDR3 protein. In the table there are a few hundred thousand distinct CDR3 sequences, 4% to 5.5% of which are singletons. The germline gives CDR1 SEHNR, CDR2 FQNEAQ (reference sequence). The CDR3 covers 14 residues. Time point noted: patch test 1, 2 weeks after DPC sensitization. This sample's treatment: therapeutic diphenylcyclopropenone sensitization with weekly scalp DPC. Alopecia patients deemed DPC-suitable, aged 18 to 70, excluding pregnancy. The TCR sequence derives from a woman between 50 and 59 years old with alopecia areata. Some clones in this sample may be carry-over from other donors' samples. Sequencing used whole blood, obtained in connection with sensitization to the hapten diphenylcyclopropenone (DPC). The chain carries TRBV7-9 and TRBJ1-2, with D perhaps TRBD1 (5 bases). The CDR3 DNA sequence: TGTGCCAGCAGCTTGGACGGACCGGCGACAGAATTACCCTTC. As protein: CASSLDGPATELPF.